This TCR beta chain was retrieved from a study of blood T cell repertoires in COVID-19. Study-wide context: PBMCs, B-cell-depleted T cells, or T cells provided the cDNA or gDNA that made up the material.

The CDR3 covers 14 residues. V gave up 4 bases and J gave up 5 bases, with 14 bases separating them. Germline V gene lookup returns CDR1 KGHDR and CDR2 SFDVKD. Clones were sequenced by immunoSEQ multiplex PCR, and TCRdb holds only the in-frame ones, with some missing. Here the sample spans 95,000 to 150,000 clones, 79% being singletons. The receptor's source is a woman older than 75 with acute or convalescent COVID-19. Sequencing was performed on peripheral blood. This chain links TRBV24-1 with TRBJ2-7; no definite D call. The CDR3 spells CATSEAGLPNEQYF. The DNA for the CDR3 is TGTGCCACCAGTGAGGCAGGTCTACCCAACGAGCAGTACTTC.